This T cell receptor (beta chain) was observed in a study of T cell repertoires and leukemia-associated antigens. Across the study: Each sample gave roughly 3.3 to 5.0 million effective reads. Whole-study results and caveats: Vbeta, Jbeta, VDJ rearrangement and unique CDR3 counts did not differ significantly across four groups. No direct test of specificity or function was done for expanded clones.

Trimming shortened V by 2 bases and J by 1 base, and 5 bases separated the two germline ends. The germline CDR1 and CDR2 sequences are SQVTM and ANQGSEA. The CDR3 spans 12 residues. Using its own MiXCR run on the 5' RACE reads, TCRdb lists one record per CDR3 protein. The table shows 10,000 to 12,000 distinct CDR3 sequences, with about 45% occurring only once. Regarding this clonotype: Antigen unknown.

The specimen was CD3+ T cells sorted from blood and cultured. The sequence was collected from a female donor in good health. V gene TRBV29-1 combines with J gene TRBJ1-1; D is unclear. DNA of the CDR3: TGCAGCGTTGAAAACCCGAACACTGAAGCTTTCTTT. It specifies CSVENPNTEAFF. Looking up the rest from reference TRBV29-1 and TRBJ1-1 gives the full variable domain: SAVISQKPSRDICQRGTSLTIQCQVDSQVTMMFWYRQQPGQSLTLIATANQGSEATYESGFVIDKFPISRPNLTFSTLTVSNMSPEDSSIYLCSVENPNTEAFFGQGTRLTVV.